Shown below are 27 T cell receptor beta chains from a single sample sequenced in a study of T-cell memory formation after mild COVID-19. TCRdb re-called the 5' RACE reads through MiXCR, storing one row per CDR3 protein. Among 300,000 to 400,000 distinct CDR3 sequences listed, around 30% were seen once. The sequencing input was PBMCs or a T cell subset sorted from them (not recorded which). The receptor set was obtained from an adult woman who had mild COVID-19 (a few samples of this study predate the infection). Cell type and time point are not known.

The chain recombines TRBV19 with TRBJ2-4; TRBD1 might be the D (5 bases). The CDR3 length is 15 residues. V shed 4 bases and J shed 0 bases, with 10 bases lying between them. From germline, CDR1 is LNHDA and CDR2 SQIVND (reference sequence). CDR3 nucleotides: TGTGCCAGTAGTACACGACAGTTAGCCAAAAACATTCAGTACTTC. This encodes CASSTRQLAKNIQYF.

The V call is TRBV6-5, the J call TRBJ1-1; D may be TRBD1 (6 bases). The germline V gene encodes CDR1 MNHEY and CDR2 SVGAGI. V gave up 5 bases and J gave up 4 bases, with 14 bases separating them. There are 14 residues in the CDR3. The CDR3 loop reads CASSRAGASTEAFF. The CDR3 nucleotides are TGTGCCAGCAGTCGCGCGGGGGCGAGCACTGAAGCTTTCTTT.

This clonotype has more than one count but fewer than ten. The genes are TRBV9 and TRBJ1-1; D not certain. The CDR3 length is 14 residues. V was clipped by 5 bases and J by 1 base, with 12 bases between them. Germline V gives CDR1 SGDLS, CDR2 YYNGEE. The DNA for the CDR3 is TGTGCCAGCAGTTCCGGGCTTGAGAACACTGAAGCTTTCTTT. Protein: CASSSGLENTEAFF.

V is TRBV7-9 and J is TRBJ1-1; 7 bases line up with TRBD1. Germline V gene data show CDR1 as SEHNR and CDR2 as FQNEAQ (reference sequence). Germline trimming cut 0 bases from V and 0 bases from J; bases unmatched to any gene: 1. The CDR3 contains 15 residues. CDR3: CASSLAGQMNTEAFF. The DNA of the CDR3 is TGTGCCAGCAGCTTAGCGGGACAGATGAACACTGAAGCTTTCTTT.

This clonotype has more than one count but fewer than ten. The V and J genes are TRBV4-3 and TRBJ2-2; TRBD2 might be the D (6 bases). The CDR3 has 19 residues. Looked up from germline, CDR1 is LGHNA and CDR2 is YSLEER. Trimming shortened V by 0 bases and J by 2 bases, and 19 bases separated the two germline ends. The CDR3 here is CASSQDYRGRDSNTGELFF. The CDR3, as DNA: TGCGCCAGCAGCCAAGATTATAGAGGGCGGGACTCAAACACCGGGGAGCTGTTTTTT.

This clonotype was found many times. The chain uses TRBV20-1 and TRBJ2-7; TRBD2 agrees at 11 bases. Trimming removed 6 bases from V and 7 bases from J; junction bases left unmatched: 11. CDR1 is DFQATT and CDR2 is SNEGSKA in the germline V gene (reference sequence). This CDR3 is built from 14 residues. CDR3 loop: CSAQLAGARREQYF. As DNA, the CDR3 is TGCAGTGCACAACTAGCGGGGGCCCGTCGGGAGCAGTACTTC.

This clonotype was found a few times. V and J are TRBV5-1 and TRBJ2-1; 8 bases map to TRBD1. The CDR3 sequence is 15 residues long. The germline CDR1 and CDR2 sequences are SGHRS and YFSETQ. The trim removed 4 bases at V and 4 bases at J, leaving 7 bases unmatched. The CDR3 spells CASSRPGQEYNEQFF. CDR3 nucleotide sequence: TGCGCCAGCAGCAGGCCGGGACAGGAGTACAATGAGCAGTTCTTC. The variable domain in full, with the rest retrieved from reference TRBV5-1 and TRBJ2-1, is KAGVTQTPRYLIKTRGQQVTLSCSPISGHRSVSWYQQTPGQGLQFLFEYFSETQRNKGNFPGRFSGRQFSNSRSEMNVSTLELGDSALYLCASSRPGQEYNEQFFGPGTRLTVL.

This chain links TRBV5-6 with TRBJ2-7; D gene unclear. Germline CDR1 reads SGHDT; CDR2 reads YYEEEE. This CDR3 contains 11 residues. The germline V and J ends were trimmed by 1 base and 5 bases, with 4 bases remaining between them. This CDR3 reads CASSLFDEQYF. DNA for the CDR3: TGTGCCAGCAGCTTGTTCGACGAGCAGTACTTC.

The sample holds a few counts of this clonotype. V is TRBV7-8 and J is TRBJ2-2; TRBD2 aligns across 9 bases. The germline V gene has CDR1 SGHVS and CDR2 FQNEAQ. J was trimmed by 2 bases and V by 4 bases; bases with no gene match: 5. This CDR3 region has 16 residues. The CDR3 DNA follows: TGTGCCAGCAGCTATCTAGCGGGGACTAACACCGGGGAGCTGTTTTTT. It codes for CASSYLAGTNTGELFF.

This clonotype has more than one count but fewer than ten. The chain uses TRBV7-9 and TRBJ1-2; no reliable D call. V was trimmed by 3 bases and J by 2 bases, leaving 10 bases between them. Per the germline V gene, CDR1 is SEHNR and CDR2 is FQNEAQ (reference sequence). The CDR3 is 14 amino acids. The CDR3 DNA sequence: TGTGCCAGCAGCTTCCTGGAGAAGAACTATGGCTACACCTTC. It codes for CASSFLEKNYGYTF.

This clonotype was observed at least ten times. The rearrangement uses TRBV4-2 and TRBJ2-3; TRBD1 or TRBD2 may be the D gene (5 bases each). Looked up from germline, CDR1 is LGHNA and CDR2 is YNFKEQ. The CDR3 is 13 residues long. V gave up 4 bases and J gave up 4 bases, with 9 bases separating them. The DNA for the CDR3 is TGTGCCAGCAGCCCGCAGGGAGCAGATACGCAGTATTTT. Translating it yields CASSPQGADTQYF.

This clonotype turned up a few times. The V call is TRBV18, the J call TRBJ2-7; D tentatively fits TRBD1 or TRBD2 (5 bases each). The CDR3 is 16 amino acids. Trimming shortened V by 3 bases and J by 0 bases, and 15 bases separated the two germline ends. CDR1 is KGHSH and CDR2 is LQKENI in the germline V gene. The DNA of the CDR3 is TGTGCCAGCTCACCGTCGTCTACGGGACCCTCCTACGAGCAGTACTTC. Amino acid sequence: CASSPSSTGPSYEQYF.

This clonotype came up many times. The chain employs TRBV19 and TRBJ2-4; tentative D call: TRBD2 (6 bases). Germline V gives CDR1 LNHDA, CDR2 SQIVND (reference sequence). CDR3 length: 16 amino acids. The V gene lost 9 bases and the J gene lost 1 base, with 19 bases spanning the gap. CDR3 bases: TGTGCCAGCACGCGGGATACTCGGGATGCCAAAAACATTCAGTACTTC. This translates into CASTRDTRDAKNIQYF.

In its sample, this clonotype was seen many times. The V gene is TRBV29-1, the J gene TRBJ2-1; 9 bases match TRBD1. The CDR3 length is 14 residues. Looked up from germline, CDR1 is SQVTM and CDR2 is ANQGSEA. V dropped 4 bases and J dropped 7; count of bases not matched to a gene: 8. The CDR3 DNA is TGCAGCGTTGCGGAGGGACAGGGTTGGAATGAGCAGTTCTTC. It translates to CSVAEGQGWNEQFF.

The chain couples TRBV6-2 or TRBV6-3 to TRBJ1-4; D might be TRBD1 (6 bases). This CDR3 has 15 amino acids. Between the trimmed V and J ends, which lost 2 bases and 3 bases, there was a span of 10 bases. Germline CDR1 reads MNHEY; CDR2 reads SVGEGT. The CDR3 reads CASSYRWTANEKLFF. The CDR3 DNA reads TGTGCCAGCAGTTACCGGTGGACAGCTAATGAAAAACTGTTTTTT.

The V gene is TRBV7-6, the J gene TRBJ1-2; D unresolved. This CDR3 comprises 13 residues. V gave up 1 base and J gave up 4 bases, with 7 bases separating them. The germline V gene encodes CDR1 SGHVS and CDR2 FNYEAQ. In DNA, the CDR3 is TGTGCCAGCAGCTTAGTACAGAGCTATGGCTACACCTTC. This sequence encodes CASSLVQSYGYTF. Filled out from reference TRBV7-6 and TRBJ1-2, the complete variable domain reads GAGVSQSPRYKVTKRGQDVALRCDPISGHVSLYWYRQALGQGPEFLTYFNYEAQQDKSGLPNDRFSAERPEGSISTLTIQRTEQRDSAMYRCASSLVQSYGYTFGSGTRLTVV.

The rearrangement links TRBV20-1 to TRBJ2-7, with TRBD2 identical over 13 bases. CDR3 length equals 14 residues. CDR1 DFQATT and CDR2 SNEGSKA come from the germline V gene (reference sequence). Unmatched junction bases numbered 4, after V lost 6 bases and J lost 2 bases. The chain's CDR3 is CSATTSGGAYEQYF. DNA for the CDR3: TGCAGTGCCACTACTAGCGGGGGGGCCTACGAGCAGTACTTC.

The genes are TRBV7-9 and TRBJ1-1; 8 positions match TRBD1. CDR1 is SEHNR, CDR2 FQNEAQ, per germline (reference sequence). With V trimmed by 5 bases and J by 0 bases, 5 bases remained unmatched. The CDR3 spans 15 residues. CDR3 loop: CASSQTGDLNTEAFF. Written as DNA, the CDR3 is TGTGCCAGCAGCCAGACAGGGGACCTGAACACTGAAGCTTTCTTT.

The chain links TRBV7-2 to TRBJ1-1; tentatively, D is TRBD1 (5 bases). This CDR3 comprises 15 residues. CDR1 and CDR2 (germline): SGHTA, FQGNSA. V was trimmed by 5 bases and J by 5 bases, leaving 18 bases between them. The CDR3 DNA follows: TGTGCCAGCAGCAACCGGGACGCAGGGAGGACTGAAGCTTTCTTT. Translated, it gives CASSNRDAGRTEAFF. Full variable domain (outside the CDR3, taken from reference TRBV7-2 and TRBJ1-1): GAGVSQSPSNKVTEKGKDVELRCDPISGHTALYWYRQSLGQGLEFLIYFQGNSAPDKSGLPSDRFSAERTGGSVSTLTIQRTQQEDSAVYLCASSNRDAGRTEAFFGQGTRLTVV.

The CDR3 loop reads CATSSVGGDGYTF. The CDR3 nucleotides read TGTGCCACCAGCAGCGTGGGCGGAGACGGCTACACCTTC. This rearrangement joins TRBV15 to TRBJ1-2, with no clear D. Trimming removed 3 bases from V and 8 bases from J, with 13 bases in between. Germline lookup yields CDR1 LNHNV and CDR2 YYDKDF (reference sequence). The CDR3 consists of 13 residues.

The chain recombines TRBV9 with TRBJ2-7; 9 nucleotides line up with TRBD1. The CDR3 runs to 15 residues. The ends lost 3 bases at V and 1 base at J; junction bases unmatched: 5. Looked up from germline, CDR1 is SGDLS and CDR2 is YYNGEE. CDR3 in DNA: TGTGCCAGCAGCGCACAGGGGGCTGTGTCCTACGAGCAGTACTTC. Protein sequence: CASSAQGAVSYEQYF.

This clonotype turned up a few times. The chain carries TRBV4-1 and TRBJ2-3; 14 positions match TRBD2. V shed 3 bases and J 6 bases; nucleotides not matched to a gene: 20. Germline V CDR1 and CDR2: MGHRA, YSYEKL. The CDR3 consists of 21 residues. The CDR3 here is CASSQKIKLGLAGGVIDTQYF. Here the CDR3 DNA reads TGCGCCAGCAGCCAGAAGATTAAGCTTGGACTAGCGGGAGGTGTAATTGATACGCAGTATTTT.

This clonotype was seen a handful of times. V and J are TRBV7-2 and TRBJ2-3; 7 bases line up with TRBD2. This CDR3 is 13 amino acids long. Germline V gene sequence: CDR1 SGHTA, CDR2 FQGNSA. Trimming removed 2 bases from V and 6 bases from J; junction bases left unmatched: 2. The CDR3 sequence is CASSLYGRDTQYF. CDR3 DNA sequence: TGTGCCAGCAGCTTATACGGGAGGGATACGCAGTATTTT.

This sequence joins TRBV24-1 and TRBJ1-2; no clear D. Germline assignment: CDR1 KGHDR and CDR2 SFDVKD. Trimming took 4 bases from V and 8 from J, leaving 13 bases between them. The CDR3 runs to 13 residues. The chain's CDR3 is CATSEGDTGGYTF. The CDR3 DNA is TGTGCCACCAGTGAGGGCGACACCGGGGGCTACACCTTC.

The chain recombines TRBV21-1 with TRBJ2-7; the DNA was not compared with TRBD1, the D call given in the table. TRBV21-1 is given as a pseudogene. CDR3 length: 15 amino acids. For the CDR3, the DNA is TGTGCCAGCAGCGACCGGGACAGGGATTCCTACGAGCAGTACTTC. It codes for CASSDRDRDSYEQYF.

The genes are TRBV24-1 and TRBJ1-2, with a weak D call TRBD1 (6 bases). The CDR3 is 14 amino acids. Trimming removed 4 bases at V and 2 bases at J, with 10 bases between. Germline loops: CDR1 KGHDR, CDR2 SFDVKD. The chain's CDR3 is CATSDPDRNYGYTF. The CDR3 DNA is TGTGCCACCAGTGACCCGGACAGAAACTATGGCTACACCTTC.

There are a few counts of this clonotype. The chain joins TRBV10-3 to TRBJ2-7; 8 bases line up with TRBD1. V gave up 5 bases and J gave up 2 bases; unmatched junction bases: 14. The CDR3 runs 17 residues. The germline CDR1 and CDR2 sequences are ENHRY and SYGVKD. The CDR3 DNA sequence: TGTGCCATCAGTTTGGGGACAGGCGATACGGCGACCTACGAGCAGTACTTC. As protein: CAISLGTGDTATYEQYF.